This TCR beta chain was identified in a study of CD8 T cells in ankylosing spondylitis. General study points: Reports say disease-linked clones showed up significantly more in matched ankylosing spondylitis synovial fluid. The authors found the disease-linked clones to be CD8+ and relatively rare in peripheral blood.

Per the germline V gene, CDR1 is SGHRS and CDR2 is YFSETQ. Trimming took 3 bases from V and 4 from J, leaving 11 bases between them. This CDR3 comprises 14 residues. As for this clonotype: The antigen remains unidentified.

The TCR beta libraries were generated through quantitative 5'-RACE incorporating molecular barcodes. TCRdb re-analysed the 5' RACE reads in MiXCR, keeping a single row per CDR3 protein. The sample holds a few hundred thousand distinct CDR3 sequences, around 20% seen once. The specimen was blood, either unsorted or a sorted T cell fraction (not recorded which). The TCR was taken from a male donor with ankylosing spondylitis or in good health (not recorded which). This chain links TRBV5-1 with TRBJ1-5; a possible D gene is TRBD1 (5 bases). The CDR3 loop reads CASSWGGPNQPQHF. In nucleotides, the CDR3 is TGCGCCAGCAGCTGGGGGGGACCTAATCAGCCCCAGCATTTT.